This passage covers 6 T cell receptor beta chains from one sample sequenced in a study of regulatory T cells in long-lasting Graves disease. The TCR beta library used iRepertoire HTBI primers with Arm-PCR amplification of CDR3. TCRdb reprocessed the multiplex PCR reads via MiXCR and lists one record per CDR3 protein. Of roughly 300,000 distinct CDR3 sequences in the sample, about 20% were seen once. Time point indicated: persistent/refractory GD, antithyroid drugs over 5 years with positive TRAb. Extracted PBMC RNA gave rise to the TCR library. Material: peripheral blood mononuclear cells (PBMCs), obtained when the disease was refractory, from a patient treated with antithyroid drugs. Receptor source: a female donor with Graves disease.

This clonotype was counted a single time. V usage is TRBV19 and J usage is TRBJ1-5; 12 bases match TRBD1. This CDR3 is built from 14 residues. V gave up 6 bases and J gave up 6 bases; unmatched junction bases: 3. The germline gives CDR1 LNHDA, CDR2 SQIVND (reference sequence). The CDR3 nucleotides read TGTGCCAGTAGGGGACAGGGGGCCAGTCAGCCCCAGCATTTT. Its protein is CASRGQGASQPQHF.

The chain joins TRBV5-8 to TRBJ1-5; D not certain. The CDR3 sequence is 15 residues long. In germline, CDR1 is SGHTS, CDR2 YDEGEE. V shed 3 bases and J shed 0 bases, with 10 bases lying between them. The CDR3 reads CASSSWTVSNQPQHF. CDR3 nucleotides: TGTGCCAGCAGCTCGTGGACGGTTAGCAATCAGCCCCAGCATTTT.

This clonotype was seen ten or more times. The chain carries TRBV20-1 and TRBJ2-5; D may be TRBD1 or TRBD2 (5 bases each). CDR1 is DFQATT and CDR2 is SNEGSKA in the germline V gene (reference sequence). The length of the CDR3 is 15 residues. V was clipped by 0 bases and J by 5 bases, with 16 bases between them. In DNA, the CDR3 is TGCAGTGCTAGAGATCCCCCGGGGCTGGGGGAGACCCAGTACTTC. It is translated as CSARDPPGLGETQYF.

CDR3 loop: CASRRTANTGELFF. As DNA, the CDR3 is TGTGCCAGTAGAAGGACAGCTAACACCGGGGAGCTGTTTTTT. The chain is built from TRBV19 and TRBJ2-2; tentative D call: TRBD1 (6 bases). CDR1 LNHDA and CDR2 SQIVND come from the germline V gene (reference sequence). The CDR3 is 14 residues long. V lost 6 bases to trimming and J lost 2 bases, with 10 bases between them. The full variable domain, rest sourced from reference TRBV19 and TRBJ2-2, is DGGITQSPKYLFRKEGQNVTLSCEQNLNHDAMYWYRQDPGQGLRLIYYSQIVNDFQKGDIAEGYSVSREKKESFPLTVTSAQKNPTAFYLCASRRTANTGELFFGEGSRLTVL.

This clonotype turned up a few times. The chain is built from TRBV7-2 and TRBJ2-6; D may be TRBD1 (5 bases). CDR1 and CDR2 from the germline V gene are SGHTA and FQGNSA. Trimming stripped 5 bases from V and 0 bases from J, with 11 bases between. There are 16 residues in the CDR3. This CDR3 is CASSITTGSGANVLTF. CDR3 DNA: TGTGCCAGCAGCATAACAACAGGCTCTGGGGCCAACGTCCTGACTTTC.

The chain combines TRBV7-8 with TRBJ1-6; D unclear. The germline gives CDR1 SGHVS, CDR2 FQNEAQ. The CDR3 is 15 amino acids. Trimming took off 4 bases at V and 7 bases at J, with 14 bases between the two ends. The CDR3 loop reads CASSSGSGINSPLHF. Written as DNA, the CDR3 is TGTGCCAGCAGCTCCGGTTCGGGGATCAATTCACCCCTCCACTTT.